This T cell receptor beta chain was recovered during a study of PD-1 blockade in classical Hodgkin lymphoma. Study-wide findings and caveats: Repertoire differences lack defined causes, possibly disease activity or prior therapy.

This clone has only one observation. Antigen unknown. After autologous stem cell transplantation all patients relapsed, and prior brentuximab vedotin exposure differed between cohorts. The J segment lost 7 bases and the V segment lost 2 bases, leaving 7 bases of the junction unmatched. The CDR3 length is 15 residues. The V gene's germline CDR1 is SNHLY and CDR2 FYNNEI. Libraries were prepared by immunoSEQ multiplex PCR; TCRdb keeps only in-frame clonotypes and omits some of them. The sample yields tens of thousands of clones, just over 70% seen once. This TCR was recovered from a human donor with classical Hodgkin lymphoma. V gene TRBV2 combines with J gene TRBJ2-4; 8 bases are a match to TRBD1. The sample here was peripheral blood mononuclear cells (PBMCs), taken before the second cycle of nivolumab. The CDR3 spells CASSERETGVNIQYF. CDR3 nucleotides: TGTGCCAGCAGTGAACGCGAGACAGGGGTTAACATTCAGTACTTC.